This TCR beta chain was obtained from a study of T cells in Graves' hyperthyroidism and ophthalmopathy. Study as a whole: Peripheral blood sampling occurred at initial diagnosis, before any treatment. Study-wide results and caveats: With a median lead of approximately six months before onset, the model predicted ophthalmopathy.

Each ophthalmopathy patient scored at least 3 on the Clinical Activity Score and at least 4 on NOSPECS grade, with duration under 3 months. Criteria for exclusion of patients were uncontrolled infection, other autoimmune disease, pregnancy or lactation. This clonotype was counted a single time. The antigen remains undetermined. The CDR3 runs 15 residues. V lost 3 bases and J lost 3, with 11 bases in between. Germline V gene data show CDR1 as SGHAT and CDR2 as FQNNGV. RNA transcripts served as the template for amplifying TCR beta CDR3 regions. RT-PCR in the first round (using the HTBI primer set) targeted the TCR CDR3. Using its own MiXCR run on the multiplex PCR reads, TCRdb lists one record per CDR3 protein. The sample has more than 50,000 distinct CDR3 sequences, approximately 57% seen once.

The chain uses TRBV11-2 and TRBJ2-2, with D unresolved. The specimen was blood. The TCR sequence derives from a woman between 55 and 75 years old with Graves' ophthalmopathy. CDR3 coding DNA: TGTGCCAGCAGCTTCGAAAGGCCTTACACCGGGGAGCTGTTTTTT. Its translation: CASSFERPYTGELFF.